These T cell receptor beta chains were read from a single sample in a study of blood T cell repertoires in COVID-19. Profiling relied on immunoSEQ multiplex PCR, and the TCRdb table lists in-frame clones only, not all of them. The data contain 190,000 or so clones, around four fifths of them singletons. The sample comprised peripheral blood. The origin of the receptors is a human donor with acute or convalescent COVID-19. The donor label of this sample is uncertain. The CDR3 runs from the conserved cysteine through the conserved F or W.

v_gene: TRBV5-4
CDR3aa: CASAGGPLTDTQYF

v_gene: TRBV7-2
CDR3aa: CASSSTIGGSDRREQFF

v_gene: TRBV3-1/TRBV3-2
CDR3aa: CASSLSAGDTQYF

v_gene: TRBV7-3
CDR3aa: CASSLGRGSYNEQFF

v_gene: TRBV19
CDR3aa: CASSIMTGAYNEQFF

v_gene: TRBV28
CDR3aa: CASSPSGLHYEQYF

v_gene: TRBV19
CDR3aa: CASSIGAELRAYEQYF

v_gene: TRBV6-1
CDR3aa: CASSEARTGGFEQYF

v_gene: TRBV27
CDR3aa: CASSLSGDLLAKNIQYF

v_gene: TRBV21-1
CDR3aa: CASSGTLEGILTQHF

v_gene: TRBV4-1
CDR3aa: CASSQVVRGLYYGYTF

v_gene: TRBV2
CDR3aa: CASRGQGGTYEQYF

v_gene: TRBV19
CDR3aa: CASSMGQAVSGYTF

v_gene: TRBV5-1
CDR3aa: CASSPSEYSNQPQHF

v_gene: TRBV5-1
CDR3aa: CASSYGQGRGYTF

v_gene: TRBV30
CDR3aa: CAWDGGSTSGSPHEQFF

v_gene: TRBV29-1
CDR3aa: CSVEPESSTDTQYF

v_gene: TRBV18
CDR3aa: CASSGTEDQPQHF

v_gene: TRBV28
CDR3aa: CASSYDRAGNQPQHF

v_gene: TRBV24-1
CDR3aa: CATSDSKGLGYTF

v_gene: TRBV6-5
CDR3aa: CASNGSGGMSSPLHF

v_gene: TRBV24-1
CDR3aa: CATSGQGTYEQYF

v_gene: TRBV5-5
CDR3aa: CASSLGRQGALETQYF